The rows below give T cell receptor beta chains drawn from one sample of a study of T cell changes during pregnancy in multiple sclerosis. Produced via immunoSEQ multiplex PCR; TCRdb's table is partial and in-frame only. The table has over 45,000 clones, 85% to 90% seen once. The sequencing here drew on peripheral blood, taken in the first trimester of pregnancy. The receptors come from a female donor in good health, enrolled as a control in a pregnancy study. CDR3s include the opening cysteine and the closing phenylalanine or tryptophan. A D gene is named only where the DNA matches it firmly. Clone size is shown for a subset of rows, as once, few, many or a class of expanded clone.

abundance: few
j_gene: TRBJ2-3
len: 18
d_gene: TRBD2
v_gene: TRBV6-4
CDR3aa: CASSESPPGSGGTDTQYF
CDR3nt: TGTGCCAGCAGTGAATCGCCCCCCGGGAGCGGGGGCACAGATACGCAGTATTTT

abundance: once
j_gene: TRBJ2-7
len: 14
d_gene: NA
v_gene: TRBV18
CDR3aa: CASSPWDMLYEQYF
CDR3nt: TGTGCCAGCTCACCCTGGGACATGCTCTACGAGCAGTACTTC

abundance: few
j_gene: TRBJ1-3
len: 18
d_gene: NA
v_gene: TRBV27
CDR3aa: CASNLTREVSEAGNTIYF
CDR3nt: TGTGCCAGCAACTTAACCCGAGAGGTATCCGAGGCTGGAAACACCATATATTTT

abundance: NA
j_gene: TRBJ2-2
len: 13
d_gene: NA
v_gene: TRBV2
CDR3aa: CASSRPVAGELFF
CDR3nt: TGTGCCAGCAGTCGTCCGGTTGCCGGGGAGCTGTTTTTT

abundance: NA
j_gene: TRBJ2-1
len: 13
d_gene: NA
v_gene: TRBV18
CDR3aa: CASSPLADHEQFF
CDR3nt: TGTGCCAGCTCACCACTGGCAGATCATGAGCAGTTCTTC

abundance: NA
j_gene: TRBJ2-2
len: 16
d_gene: NA
v_gene: TRBV15
CDR3aa: CATSSPGAAHTGELFF
CDR3nt: TGTGCCACCAGCAGCCCCGGCGCGGCCCACACCGGGGAGCTGTTTTTT

abundance: NA
j_gene: TRBJ1-1
len: 14
d_gene: TRBD1
v_gene: TRBV2
CDR3aa: CASSLLDRGTEAFF
CDR3nt: TGTGCCAGCAGTCTACTGGACAGGGGCACTGAAGCTTTCTTT

abundance: NA
j_gene: TRBJ2-3
len: 16
d_gene: NA
v_gene: TRBV7-9
CDR3aa: CASSLRTALGTDTQYF
CDR3nt: TGTGCCAGCAGCTTACGGACAGCTTTGGGCACAGATACGCAGTATTTT

abundance: few
j_gene: TRBJ1-6
len: 14
d_gene: NA
v_gene: TRBV11-2
CDR3aa: CASSSQGYNSPLHF
CDR3nt: TGTGCCAGCAGCTCGCAGGGATATAATTCACCCCTCCACTTT

abundance: NA
j_gene: TRBJ2-1
len: 15
d_gene: TRBD2
v_gene: TRBV27
CDR3aa: CASSNFGGGNNEQFF
CDR3nt: TGTGCCAGCAGTAACTTCGGGGGGGGCAACAATGAGCAGTTCTTC

abundance: NA
j_gene: TRBJ2-1
len: 16
d_gene: TRBD2
v_gene: TRBV4-2
CDR3aa: CASSPGPSGSYNEQFF
CDR3nt: TGTGCCAGCAGCCCCGGCCCTAGCGGGTCCTACAATGAGCAGTTCTTC

abundance: NA
j_gene: TRBJ1-6
len: 16
d_gene: NA
v_gene: TRBV23-1
CDR3aa: CASSQIPADNNSPLHF
CDR3nt: TGCGCCAGCAGTCAAATTCCCGCAGATAATAATTCACCCCTCCACTTT

abundance: NA
j_gene: TRBJ2-6
len: 16
d_gene: TRBD2
v_gene: TRBV6-4
CDR3aa: CASTPGGASGANVLTF
CDR3nt: TGTGCCAGCACCCCCGGGGGGGCCTCTGGGGCCAACGTCCTGACTTTC

abundance: NA
j_gene: TRBJ2-3
len: 15
d_gene: NA
v_gene: TRBV30
CDR3aa: CAWSPGPLNLDTQYF
CDR3nt: TGTGCCTGGAGTCCGGGTCCTTTGAATCTAGATACGCAGTATTTT

abundance: NA
j_gene: TRBJ2-2
len: 19
d_gene: TRBD1
v_gene: TRBV27
CDR3aa: CASSPGTGDSRGNTGELFF
CDR3nt: TGTGCCAGCAGCCCTGGAACAGGGGATTCAAGGGGAAACACCGGGGAGCTGTTTTTT

abundance: NA
j_gene: TRBJ2-7
len: 18
d_gene: NA
v_gene: TRBV6-4
CDR3aa: CASSDADREKSGLYEQYF
CDR3nt: TGTGCCAGCAGTGACGCGGACCGAGAGAAGAGTGGACTATACGAGCAGTACTTC

abundance: NA
j_gene: TRBJ1-2
len: 13
d_gene: NA
v_gene: TRBV7-2
CDR3aa: CASSLDRDYGYTF
CDR3nt: TGTGCCAGCAGCTTAGACAGGGACTATGGCTACACCTTC

abundance: NA
j_gene: TRBJ2-1
len: 16
d_gene: TRBD2
v_gene: TRBV7-6
CDR3aa: CASTPGPAGVYNEQFF
CDR3nt: TGTGCCAGCACCCCAGGGCCAGCGGGAGTCTACAATGAGCAGTTCTTC

abundance: NA
j_gene: TRBJ2-7
len: 13
d_gene: TRBD1
v_gene: TRBV27
CDR3aa: CASSLWTGLEQYF
CDR3nt: TGTGCCAGCAGTTTATGGACAGGCCTCGAGCAGTACTTC

abundance: few
j_gene: TRBJ2-7
len: 11
d_gene: NA
v_gene: TRBV21-1
CDR3aa: CASSSYYEQYF
CDR3nt: TGTGCCAGCAGCAGTTACTACGAGCAGTACTTC

abundance: NA
j_gene: TRBJ1-2
len: 15
d_gene: TRBD1
v_gene: TRBV6-5
CDR3aa: CASSSVEGGRYGYTF
CDR3nt: TGTGCCAGCAGCTCTGTGGAAGGGGGCCGTTATGGCTACACCTTC

abundance: NA
j_gene: TRBJ1-5
len: 16
d_gene: NA
v_gene: TRBV19
CDR3aa: CASRTRSQLGGQPQHF
CDR3nt: TGTGCCAGTAGAACCCGGTCGCAACTCGGGGGTCAGCCCCAGCATTTT

abundance: once
j_gene: TRBJ1-2
len: 14
d_gene: NA
v_gene: TRBV6-5
CDR3aa: CASSPAASNYGYTF
CDR3nt: TGTGCCAGCAGTCCCGCAGCGTCTAACTATGGCTACACCTTC

abundance: NA
j_gene: TRBJ2-3
len: 16
d_gene: NA
v_gene: TRBV14
CDR3aa: CASSQERTSRTDTQYF
CDR3nt: TGTGCCAGCAGCCAAGAGAGGACATCTCGGACAGATACGCAGTATTTT

abundance: NA
j_gene: TRBJ1-5
len: 15
d_gene: NA
v_gene: TRBV6-1
CDR3aa: CASSPGQISNQPQHF
CDR3nt: TGTGCCAGCAGCCCCGGACAAATTAGCAATCAGCCCCAGCATTTT

abundance: once
j_gene: TRBJ2-2
len: 16
d_gene: TRBD2
v_gene: TRBV30
CDR3aa: CAWSVGSGRYTGELFF
CDR3nt: TGTGCCTGGAGTGTCGGTAGCGGGAGGTACACCGGGGAGCTGTTTTTT